These 6 T cell receptor beta chains were all obtained from the same sample, sequenced in a study of beta chain features in type 1 diabetes. Study-wide findings and caveats: Significant though moderate, a shortening of TCRB CDR3s appeared in all four CD4+ subsets of Type 1 diabetes patients.

The sequenced template was cDNA made from the entire isolated RNA. The protocol was immunoSEQ multiplex PCR, while the TCRdb copy is restricted to in-frame clones and leaves out a portion. Found here are more than 95,000 clones, 25% to 35% of them singletons; the top ten hold 0.5% to 0.6%. These receptors have no identified antigens. Material for sequencing was central memory CD4+ T cells from blood. The source is a woman younger than 35 with type 1 diabetes.

This clone was counted a few times. The chain joins TRBV9 to TRBJ2-1, with D possibly matching TRBD2 (5 bases). V lost 6 bases, J lost 4 bases, and 17 bases lay in between. The germline CDR1 and CDR2 sequences are SGDLS and YYNGEE. This CDR3 spans 15 amino acids. CDR3 amino acids: CASIRRKIAYNEQFF. CDR3 sequence (DNA): TGTGCCAGCATACGGAGAAAAATAGCGTACAATGAGCAGTTCTTC. Full variable domain (missing parts from reference TRBV9 and TRBJ2-1): DSGVTQTPKHLITATGQRVTLRCSPRSGDLSVYWYQQSLDQGLQFLIQYYNGEERAKGNILERFSAQQFPDLHSELNLSSLELGDSALYFCASIRRKIAYNEQFFGPGTRLTVL.

The chain is built from TRBV5-1 and TRBJ2-7, with D unclear. Germline V gene lookup returns CDR1 SGHRS and CDR2 YFSETQ. Between the trimmed V and J ends, which lost 0 bases and 3 bases, there was a span of 13 bases. The CDR3 is 15 amino acids. CDR3 DNA sequence: TGCGCCAGCAGCTTGGGCGTGCAGAGGTTCTACGAGCAGTACTTC. The encoded protein is CASSLGVQRFYEQYF.

The chain is built from TRBV29-1 and TRBJ1-1; D uncertain. This CDR3 comprises 14 residues. The V gene lost 4 bases and the J gene lost 1 base, with 13 bases spanning the gap. Germline lookup yields CDR1 SQVTM and CDR2 ANQGSEA. The CDR3 here is CSVAPPSGNTEAFF. DNA for the CDR3: TGCAGCGTTGCCCCTCCGTCCGGGAACACTGAAGCTTTCTTT.

This clone was found a few times. The chain joins TRBV5-1 to TRBJ2-3; 9 nucleotides align to TRBD2. CDR3 length: 14 residues. CDR1 is SGHRS and CDR2 is YFSETQ in the germline V gene. V was pared by 4 bases and J by 8 bases, with 8 bases of the junction left unmatched. The CDR3 DNA follows: TGCGCCAGCAGCGAGAGCGGGAGGCGGGGTACGCAGTATTTT. Protein: CASSESGRRGTQYF.

In this sample, this clone turned up a few times. This sample also contains other DNA sequences that code for the same CDR3. J is TRBJ2-3 and V is TRBV7-2; D not resolved. From germline, CDR1 is SGHTA and CDR2 FQGNSA. The ends were cut back, 3 bases at V and 0 bases at J, with 7 bases in the middle. The length of the CDR3 is 14 residues. The CDR3: CASSFSRSTDTQYF. The CDR3, as DNA: TGTGCCAGCAGCTTTAGTCGTAGCACAGATACGCAGTATTTT.

This clone turned up a few times. CDR3 loop: CASSPTGADTEAFF. As DNA, the CDR3 is TGTGCCAGCTCTCCGACAGGGGCGGACACTGAAGCTTTCTTT. This chain uses TRBV18 with TRBJ1-1; 8 positions agree with TRBD1. Looked up from germline, CDR1 is KGHSH and CDR2 is LQKENI. The CDR3 totals 14 residues. V lost 6 bases to trimming and J lost 3 bases; unmatched junction nucleotides: 6.